This T cell receptor (beta chain) was found in a study of cytomegalovirus exposure and HLA in healthy donors. About this clone: The antigen remains unidentified.

With V trimmed by 1 base and J by 6 bases, 8 bases remained unmatched. Germline V gene lookup returns CDR1 SGDLS and CDR2 YYNGEE. The CDR3 contains 17 residues. The study, taken as a whole, reports: Per a prior analysis, the majority of TCR beta V segments were productive roughly 90% or roughly 30% of the time.

Use of 60 Vbeta and 13 Jbeta primers characterized the PCR. This table comes from immunoSEQ multiplex PCR, and its TCRdb copy is limited to in-frame clones, with some not included. Here the sample spans around 64,000 clones, about 60% being singletons. The rearrangement uses TRBV9 and TRBJ2-3; TRBD2 matches 13 bases. This clonotype was sampled from a woman between 45 and 65 years old in good health and CMV-seronegative. Sequenced input: PBMCs. CDR3 region: CASSVRTSGSRLDTQYF. The CDR3 nucleotides are TGTGCCAGCAGCGTACGGACTAGCGGGAGTCGGCTGGATACGCAGTATTTT.